The rows below give T cell receptor beta chains drawn from one sample of a study of T cell responses to AZD1222 COVID-19 vaccine. The table came from immunoSEQ multiplex PCR; TCRdb's copy has only in-frame clones and leaves some out. The sample records approximately 100,000 clones, more than 85% being singletons. This sample comprised peripheral blood, obtained on day 0 of AZD1222 vaccination. These TCRs come from an adult in good health. Each CDR3 is given without its conserved first and last residue.

V: TRBV3-1/TRBV3-2
CDR3: ASSPRYSGGPRDTQY

V: TRBV18
CDR3: ASSPTGEDGNTIY

V: TRBV27
CDR3: ASSLGRGLPEAF

V: TRBV2
CDR3: ASSRSATEAF

V: TRBV28
CDR3: ASSRSITRGSESSYEQY

V: TRBV19
CDR3: ASQDRGFNQPQH

V: TRBV4-3
CDR3: ASSRGGPMNTEAF

V: TRBV7-9
CDR3: ASSLGPGDASPLH

V: TRBV11-2
CDR3: ASSLGVSPLH

V: TRBV12-5
CDR3: ASALAAGGAETQY

V: TRBV5-6
CDR3: ASSRRRSGYSNQPQH

V: TRBV18
CDR3: ASSRDSGEKLF

V: TRBV11-3
CDR3: ASSPRTGSNTEAF

V: TRBV5-1
CDR3: ASSLEPGTDTQY

V: TRBV18
CDR3: ASSQRESSYNEQF

V: TRBV12-3/TRBV12-4
CDR3: ASRVDWNTEAF

V: TRBV6-2/TRBV6-3
CDR3: ASSYIGEATQY

V: TRBV19
CDR3: ASYDLRAEAF

V: TRBV24-1
CDR3: ATSDPDGYGYT

V: TRBV7-3
CDR3: ASSRDRDTEAF

V: TRBV5-1
CDR3: ASSFTGGAGEQY

V: TRBV4-3
CDR3: ASSPGLRDGYT